One and the same sample provided the 5 T cell receptor beta chains below, sequenced in a study of T cells in Graves' hyperthyroidism and ophthalmopathy. The TCR beta CDR3 regions underwent amplification using RNA transcripts as the source. When the TCR CDR3 underwent first-round RT-PCR, the HTBI primer set was used. TCRdb fed the multiplex PCR reads into MiXCR, producing one record per CDR3 protein. The sample carries about 740,000 distinct CDR3 sequences, roughly 15% recorded once. Sequencing was performed on blood. These receptors were obtained from a woman between 18 and 29 years old with Graves' hyperthyroidism.

This clonotype was recorded at least ten times. The rearrangement joins TRBV2 to TRBJ2-1; D may be TRBD1 (5 bases). Per germline, CDR1 SNHLY and CDR2 FYNNEI. Deletions cut 0 bases from V and 4 bases from J, with 16 bases between. This CDR3 has 17 residues. CDR3 sequence reads: CASSEAQWWQGYNEQFF. CDR3 nucleotide sequence: TGTGCCAGCAGTGAAGCGCAGTGGTGGCAGGGATACAATGAGCAGTTCTTC.

In its sample, this clonotype was seen a few times. The chain combines TRBV6-4 with TRBJ2-5; D unresolved. CDR1 is MRHNA and CDR2 is SNTAGT in the germline V gene. V gave up 6 bases and J gave up 2 bases, with 13 bases separating them. The CDR3 loop spans 14 amino acids. For the CDR3, the DNA is TGTGCCAGCAGGACCAGGTTGGCACAAGAGACCCAGTACTTC. Translation gives CASRTRLAQETQYF.

This clonotype was seen only a few times. V gene TRBV27 combines with J gene TRBJ2-7; 9 bases are shared with TRBD2. Losses at the gene ends were 6 bases for V and 7 bases for J; bases not matched to a gene: 13. The CDR3 spans 15 residues. Germline V lookup: CDR1 MNHEY, CDR2 SMNVEV (reference sequence). The chain's CDR3 is CASRPGLAYHNEQYF. The CDR3 region has the DNA TGTGCCAGCAGACCGGGACTAGCCTATCACAATGAGCAGTACTTC.

This clonotype was seen at least ten times. The chain combines TRBV30 with TRBJ2-5; 7 nucleotides align to TRBD2. J gave up 5 bases and V 1 base, and 7 bases lay outside the gene matches. The CDR3 runs to 14 residues. In germline, CDR1 is GTSNPN, CDR2 SVGIG (reference sequence). The CDR3 coding sequence is TGTGCCTGGAGTGGGGGGGGAAATTCGGAGACCCAGTACTTC. This sequence encodes CAWSGGGNSETQYF.

This clonotype was detected a few times. The genes are TRBV5-1 and TRBJ2-1; 9 positions match TRBD1. The CDR3 has 15 residues. Germline trimming cut 4 bases from V and 4 bases from J; bases unmatched to any gene: 6. From germline, CDR1 is SGHRS and CDR2 YFSETQ. The CDR3 nucleotides read TGCGCCAGCAGCGCTGGGACAGGGAGGTACAATGAGCAGTTCTTC. Translation: CASSAGTGRYNEQFF.